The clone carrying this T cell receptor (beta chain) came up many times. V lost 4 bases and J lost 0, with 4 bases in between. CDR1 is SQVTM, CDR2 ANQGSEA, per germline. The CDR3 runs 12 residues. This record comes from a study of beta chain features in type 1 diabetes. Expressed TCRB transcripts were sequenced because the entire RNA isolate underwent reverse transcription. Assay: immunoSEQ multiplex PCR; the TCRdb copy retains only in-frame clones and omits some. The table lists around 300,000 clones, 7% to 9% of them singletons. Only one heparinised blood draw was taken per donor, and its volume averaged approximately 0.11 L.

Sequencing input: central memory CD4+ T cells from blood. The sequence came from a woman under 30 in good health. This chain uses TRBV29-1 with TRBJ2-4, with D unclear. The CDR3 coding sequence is TGCAGCGTTGGAGTAGCCAAAAACATTCAGTACTTC. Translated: CSVGVAKNIQYF.